Below, one T cell receptor beta chain is given with its context. Antigen unknown. The protocol was immunoSEQ multiplex PCR, while the TCRdb copy is restricted to in-frame clones and leaves out a portion. The sample carries millions of clones, approximately 90% recorded once. These data belong to a study of shared clonotypes between healthy human individuals. The germline V gene encodes CDR1 MNHNS and CDR2 SASEGT. This CDR3 is built from 14 residues. V lost 10 bases to trimming and J lost 2 bases, with 18 bases between them. Points from the study as a whole: Compared with clonotypes that all four donors shared, non-shared clonotypes had lower generation probabilities.

The donor cohort consisted entirely of Caucasian adults residing in Nashville, Tennessee. Division of CD4+ cells produced a CD45RA+ naive subset and a CD45RA-negative memory subset. The sample taken for sequencing was naive CD4+ T cells sorted from blood. The subset: CD45RA+ positively selected. V usage is TRBV6-1 and J usage is TRBJ2-7; possibly TRBD2 for D (6 bases). This TCR came from a man aged 18 to 35 in good health. The CDR3 DNA follows: TGTGCCACCCCACGGGGGTCCCAACCCTACGAGCAGTACTTC. It yields the protein CATPRGSQPYEQYF.